The 17 T cell receptor beta chains below come from one sample, sequenced in a study of blood T cells in healthy people across ages (dated by TCRdb to 2014 to 2015). The library was produced with 5' RACE. Sequencer: Illumina HiSeq 2500. A second PCR of roughly 7 to 12 cycles was run with a J-beta primer mix and a sample-barcoded 5' primer. TCRdb reprocessing: public reads trimmed at Q25 with fastp, clones called with MiXCR, in-frame beta chains kept. Identical CDR3 protein sequences are pooled into one entry, listed with their most common genes and DNA. In this sample the table shows roughly 930,000 distinct CDR3 sequences, 48% of which occur a single time. Of the sample, around an eighth falls within the top ten clones. Sequencing was carried out using blood. The origin of the receptors is a man aged 25-45 years in good health.

This clonotype was found a few times. The V gene is TRBV6-2 or TRBV6-3, the J gene TRBJ2-1; D may be TRBD1 (6 bases). CDR3 length: 14 residues. The germline V gene has CDR1 MNHEY and CDR2 SVGEGT. Trimming left V 2 bases short and J 12 bases short, with 17 bases between. CDR3 in amino acids: CASSYGAGEGVQFF. The CDR3 DNA follows: TGTGCCAGCAGTTACGGGGCAGGGGAAGGCGTGCAGTTCTTC.

This clonotype was seen only a few times. Here the CDR3 reads CASSSSSSADRLIYEQYF. CDR3 DNA: TGTGCCAGCAGCTCCTCATCATCGGCGGACAGATTAATTTACGAGCAGTACTTC. The chain joins TRBV7-3 to TRBJ2-7; D possibly corresponds to TRBD1 (6 bases). V dropped 4 bases and J dropped 4 bases, with 26 bases sitting between them. The CDR3 has 18 amino acids. Germline CDR1 is SGHTA and CDR2 is FQGTGA.

In this sample, this clonotype turned up a few times. The chain joins TRBV28 to TRBJ2-7; D gene uncertain. Deletions cut 5 bases from V and 9 bases from J, with 17 bases between. Germline V lookup: CDR1 MDHEN, CDR2 SYDVKM. This CDR3 contains 13 residues. Here the CDR3 DNA reads TGTGCCAGCAGTCCCTCCGAGCTTTCGGGGCAGTACTTC. Protein sequence: CASSPSELSGQYF.

The chain has TRBV20-1 and TRBJ2-3; D uncertain. There are 15 residues in the CDR3. Per the germline V gene, CDR1 is DFQATT and CDR2 is SNEGSKA (reference sequence). V was pared by 0 bases and J by 0 bases, with 10 bases between. The CDR3 coding sequence is TGCAGTGCTAGAGATCGCGTTACTAGCACAGATACGCAGTATTTT. Protein sequence: CSARDRVTSTDTQYF.

The chain has TRBV7-8 and TRBJ2-3, with 9 bases fitting TRBD1. The germline V gene has CDR1 SGHVS and CDR2 FQNEAQ. The CDR3 is made up of 15 amino acids. After removal of 6 bases from V and 6 bases from J, the junction contained 10 bases not matched to a gene. The CDR3 DNA reads TGTGCCAGCAGATACGGGACAGGGAGGGTTGATACGCAGTATTTT. Its translation: CASRYGTGRVDTQYF.

The chain employs TRBV6-6 and TRBJ2-7; D may be TRBD2 (5 bases). V shed 6 bases and J shed 0 bases, with 12 bases lying between them. Germline values: CDR1 MNHNY, CDR2 SVGAGI (reference sequence). This CDR3 region has 14 residues. This CDR3 is CASRVTGSSYEQYF. The CDR3 nucleotides are TGTGCCAGCAGAGTAACGGGAAGCTCCTACGAGCAGTACTTC.

This clonotype came up a few times. The chain joins TRBV20-1 to TRBJ2-3, with a weak D call TRBD2 (5 bases). V gave up 4 bases and J gave up 2 bases, with 7 bases separating them. From germline, CDR1 is DFQATT and CDR2 SNEGSKA (reference sequence). This CDR3 region has 12 residues. CDR3: CSANRDTDTQYF. CDR3 in DNA: TGCAGTGCTAATCGGGACACAGATACGCAGTATTTT.

This clonotype showed up many times. CDR3 region: CASTRFHPSGGYTF. The CDR3 DNA reads TGTGCCAGCACCAGGTTCCATCCATCGGGGGGCTACACCTTC. The chain carries TRBV2 and TRBJ1-2; D gene unclear. CDR3 size: 14 residues. Germline values: CDR1 SNHLY, CDR2 FYNNEI. Trimming cost V 7 bases and J 8 bases, with 20 bases left between them.

This clonotype was observed a single time. The CDR3 sequence is CATSRDQGGVETQYF. The CDR3 bases are TGTGCCACCAGCAGAGATCAGGGGGGAGTGGAGACCCAGTACTTC. V gene TRBV15 combines with J gene TRBJ2-5; a possible D gene is TRBD1 (7 bases). The CDR3 spans 15 residues. Looked up from germline, CDR1 is LNHNV and CDR2 is YYDKDF (reference sequence). Trimming removed 0 bases at V and 5 bases at J, with 13 bases between.

The chain links TRBV28 to TRBJ2-5; 10 bases are shared with TRBD2. The V gene's germline CDR1 is MDHEN and CDR2 SYDVKM. The CDR3 extends over 15 amino acids. V gave up 4 bases and J gave up 5 bases; unmatched junction bases: 7. The CDR3, as DNA: TGTGCCAGCAGTTCCACGGGACTAGCGATGGAGACCCAGTACTTC. This gives the protein CASSSTGLAMETQYF.

The count of this clonotype is one. The V gene is TRBV7-9, the J gene TRBJ1-2; D unresolved. Germline CDR1 SEHNR, CDR2 FQNEAQ (reference sequence). V gave up 7 bases and J gave up 8 bases, with 23 bases separating them. This CDR3 has 15 amino acids. CDR3 bases: TGTGCCAGCACATCTGAACCCCTCTTTGGATTGGGCTACACCTTC. Translated: CASTSEPLFGLGYTF.

The chain joins TRBV20-1 to TRBJ2-7; D is ambiguous. The CDR3 is made up of 12 amino acids. CDR1 is DFQATT and CDR2 is SNEGSKA in the germline V gene (reference sequence). The V and J ends lost 8 bases and 3 bases respectively, with 14 bases between them. CDR3 DNA sequence: TGCAGTTCAGGCCCTGCCCGCTACGAGCAGTACTTC. Translating it yields CSSGPARYEQYF.

As regards this clonotype: A much larger clone lies a single base off, so this may be a read error. The rearrangement uses TRBV25-1 and TRBJ1-1; D unresolved. Germline assignment: CDR1 MGHDK and CDR2 SYGVNS. The CDR3 totals 13 residues. In DNA, the CDR3 is TGTGCCAGCAGTCCTTCTATGAACACTGGAGCTTTCTTT. It codes for CASSPSMNTGAFF.

The J gene is TRBJ1-5, the V gene TRBV6-6; D remains unclear. With 6 bases removed from V and 7 bases from J, the gap between germline ends came to 22 bases. CDR1 and CDR2 (germline): MNHNY, SVGAGI (reference sequence). The CDR3 is 16 amino acids. CDR3 amino acids: CASRDPWEGRVQPQHF. CDR3 in DNA: TGTGCCAGCAGGGACCCGTGGGAGGGAAGAGTGCAGCCCCAGCATTTT.

The chain links TRBV6-1 to TRBJ2-7, with a possible D match to TRBD1 (5 bases). The V gene's germline CDR1 is MNHNS and CDR2 SASEGT. CDR3 size: 12 residues. Here the CDR3 DNA reads TGTGCGATGGAAGGGGCCTCCTACGAGCAGTACTTC. Encoded protein: CAMEGASYEQYF.

CDR3 in DNA: TGTGCCAGCAGCCCCGGGGAGTACTATGGCTACACCTTC. This translates into CASSPGEYYGYTF. V and J are TRBV11-2 and TRBJ1-2, with unresolved D. Germline CDR1 reads SGHAT; CDR2 reads FQNNGV. The CDR3 loop spans 13 amino acids. Trimming removed 5 bases at V and 3 bases at J, with 10 bases between.

The chain joins TRBV6-1 to TRBJ1-1; the match to TRBD1 covers 8 bases. The germline V gene encodes CDR1 MNHNS and CDR2 SASEGT. V was clipped by 6 bases and J by 1 base; unmatched bases: 4. CDR3 size: 14 residues. As DNA, the CDR3 is TGTGCCAGCAGGGGACAGGTTTCGAACACTGAAGCTTTCTTT. This codes for CASRGQVSNTEAFF.